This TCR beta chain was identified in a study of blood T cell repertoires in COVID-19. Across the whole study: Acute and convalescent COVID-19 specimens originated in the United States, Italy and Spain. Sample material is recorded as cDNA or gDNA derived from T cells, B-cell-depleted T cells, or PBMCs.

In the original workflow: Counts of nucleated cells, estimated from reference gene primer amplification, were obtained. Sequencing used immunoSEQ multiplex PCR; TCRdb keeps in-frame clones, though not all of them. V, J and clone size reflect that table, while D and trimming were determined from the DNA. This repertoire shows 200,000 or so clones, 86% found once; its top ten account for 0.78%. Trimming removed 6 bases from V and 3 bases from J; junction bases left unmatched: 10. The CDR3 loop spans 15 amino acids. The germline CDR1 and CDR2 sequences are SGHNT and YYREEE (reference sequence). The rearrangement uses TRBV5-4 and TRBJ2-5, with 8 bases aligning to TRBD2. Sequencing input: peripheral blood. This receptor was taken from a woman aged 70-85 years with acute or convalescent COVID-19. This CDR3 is CASTYRGGIEETQYF. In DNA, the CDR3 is TGTGCCAGCACCTACCGCGGGGGGATTGAAGAGACCCAGTACTTC.